Listed here is a single TCR beta chain. The same CDR3 is also encoded by other DNA sequences in this sample. V lost 0 bases and J lost 3; bases outside the gene matches: 1. The CDR3 extends over 14 amino acids. Germline V gene sequence: CDR1 SEHNR, CDR2 FQNEAQ (reference sequence). The assay was run at deep level. Every subset had its genomic DNA shared out evenly among several immunoSEQ plates. The unsorted PBMC replicate PCRs were performed with approximately 330 ng DNA, tens of thousands of T cell genomes. The authors sequenced unsorted PBMC DNA on ten immunoSEQ deep assay plates. The method was immunoSEQ multiplex PCR; TCRdb's version includes in-frame clones alone and lacks a portion of them. Seen here are more than 450,000 clones, 79% observed once, and the top ten hold 13%. These data belong to a study of shared clonotypes between healthy human individuals.

V usage is TRBV7-9 and J usage is TRBJ2-7; 8 nucleotides align to TRBD1. Sequenced material: PBMCs. The origin of this receptor is a woman aged 40 to 55 in good health. Some clones in this sample may be carry-over from other donors' samples. CDR3 DNA: TGTGCCAGCAGCTTAGCAGGGACAGGCTACGAGCAGTACTTC. Translating gives CASSLAGTGYEQYF.